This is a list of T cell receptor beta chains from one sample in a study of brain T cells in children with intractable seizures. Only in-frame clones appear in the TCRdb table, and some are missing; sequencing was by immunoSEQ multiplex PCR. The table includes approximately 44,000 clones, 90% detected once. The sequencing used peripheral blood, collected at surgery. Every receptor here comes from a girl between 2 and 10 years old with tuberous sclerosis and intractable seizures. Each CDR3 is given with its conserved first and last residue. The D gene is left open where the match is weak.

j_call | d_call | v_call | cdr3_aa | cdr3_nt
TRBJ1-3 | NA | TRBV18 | CASSREVSGNTIYF | TGTGCCAGCTCCCGGGAGGTATCCGGAAACACCATATATTTT
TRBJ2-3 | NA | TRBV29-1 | CSVGGDREGTTQYF | TGCAGCGTGGGGGGAGACAGGGAGGGGACCACGCAGTATTTT
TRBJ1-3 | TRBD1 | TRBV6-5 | CASTPGQAGNTIYF | TGTGCCAGCACTCCGGGACAGGCTGGAAACACCATATATTTT
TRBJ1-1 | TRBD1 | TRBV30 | CAWLKTGGYNTEAFF | TGTGCCTGGCTGAAGACAGGGGGTTATAACACTGAAGCTTTCTTT
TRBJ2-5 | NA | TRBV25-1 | CASSVLSVLSETQYF | TGTGCCAGCAGTGTGTTGAGTGTACTTTCGGAGACCCAGTACTTC
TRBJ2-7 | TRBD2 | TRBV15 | CATSGRLAGDHEQYF | TGTGCCACCAGCGGCCGACTAGCGGGGGACCACGAGCAGTACTTC
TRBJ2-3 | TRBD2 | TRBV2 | CASSEMLAGLAGGSTDTQYF | TGTGCCAGCAGTGAAATGTTGGCGGGACTAGCGGGGGGCAGCACAGATACGCAGTATTTT
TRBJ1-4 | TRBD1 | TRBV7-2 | CASSRDRGDEKLFF | TGTGCCAGCAGCCGGGACAGGGGAGATGAAAAACTGTTTTTT
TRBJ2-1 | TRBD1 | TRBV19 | CASSPGQGYNEQFF | TGTGCCAGTAGCCCGGGACAGGGATACAATGAGCAGTTCTTC
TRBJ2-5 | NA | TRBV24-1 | CATSDTKGVWETQYF | TGTGCCACCAGTGACACAAAGGGGGTTTGGGAGACCCAGTACTTC
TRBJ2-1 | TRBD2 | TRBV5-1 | CASSPRTSLNNEQFF | TGCGCCAGCAGCCCCAGGACTAGCTTGAACAATGAGCAGTTCTTC
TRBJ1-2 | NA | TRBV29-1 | CSVLRRDYGYTF | TGCAGCGTGTTGAGACGAGACTATGGCTACACCTTC
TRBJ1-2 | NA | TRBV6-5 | CASSTKTGFYGYTF | TGTGCCAGCAGTACTAAGACAGGATTCTATGGCTACACCTTC
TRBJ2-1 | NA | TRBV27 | CASSLSGAGYNEQFF | TGTGCCAGCAGTCTCTCAGGTGCGGGCTACAATGAGCAGTTCTTC
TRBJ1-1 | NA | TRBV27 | CASSLSGGANTEAFF | TGTGCCAGCAGTTTATCGGGAGGGGCGAACACTGAAGCTTTCTTT